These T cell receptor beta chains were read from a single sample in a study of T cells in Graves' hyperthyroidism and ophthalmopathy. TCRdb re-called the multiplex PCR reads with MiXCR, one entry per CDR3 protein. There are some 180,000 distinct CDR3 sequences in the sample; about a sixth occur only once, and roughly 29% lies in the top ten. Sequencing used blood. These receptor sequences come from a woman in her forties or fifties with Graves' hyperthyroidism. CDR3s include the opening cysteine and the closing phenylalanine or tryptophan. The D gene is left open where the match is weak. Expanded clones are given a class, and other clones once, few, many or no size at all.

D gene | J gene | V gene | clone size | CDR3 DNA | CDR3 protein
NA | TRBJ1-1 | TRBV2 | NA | TGTGCCAGCAACCCGTTGACCTACACTGAAGCTTTCTTT | CASNPLTYTEAFF
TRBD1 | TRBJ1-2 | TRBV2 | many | TGTGCCAGCAGTGACCCCCGGGACAGGGTTCATGGCTACACCTTC | CASSDPRDRVHGYTF
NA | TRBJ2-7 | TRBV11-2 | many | TGTGCCAGCAGCTTAGACAGGGAGGCAGGGAGCTCCTACGAGCAGTACTTC | CASSLDREAGSSYEQYF
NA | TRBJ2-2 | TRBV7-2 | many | TGTGCCAGCAGCTTAGCACCCGGGAACACCGGGGAGCTGTTTTTT | CASSLAPGNTGELFF
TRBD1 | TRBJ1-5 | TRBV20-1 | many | TGCAGTGCTAGTTACAGGGGGCAGGTTCAGCCCCAGCATTTT | CSASYRGQVQPQHF
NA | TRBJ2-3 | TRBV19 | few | TGTGCCAGTAGTAAGGGGGAGCTATGGGCAGATACGCAGTATTTT | CASSKGELWADTQYF
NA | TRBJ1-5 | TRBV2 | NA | TGTGCCAGCAGTGAAGAATACAGTAGCAATCAGCCCCAGCATTTT | CASSEEYSSNQPQHF
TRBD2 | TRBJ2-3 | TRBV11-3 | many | TGTGCCAGCAGCTCCCGACTAGCGGGGGCCACAGATACGCAGTATTTT | CASSSRLAGATDTQYF
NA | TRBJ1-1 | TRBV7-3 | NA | TGTGCCAGCAGCTTAACCAGTGGCCCGAACACTGAAGCTTTCTTT | CASSLTSGPNTEAFF
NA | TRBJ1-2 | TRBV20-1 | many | TGCAGTGCTGGCAGGGTTGAGTCCCTAAGTGGCTACACCTTC | CSAGRVESLSGYTF
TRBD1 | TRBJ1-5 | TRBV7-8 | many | TGTGCCAGCAGCTTGGGTGACAGGGCGCGCAATCAGCCCCAGCATTTT | CASSLGDRARNQPQHF
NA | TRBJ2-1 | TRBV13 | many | TGTGCCAGCAGCTTAGATCGGACTAAGTACCGCAAGTTCTTC | CASSLDRTKYRKFF